Following are 17 T cell receptor beta chains from one sample sequenced in a study of blood T cell repertoires in COVID-19. Sequencing was performed with immunoSEQ multiplex PCR; in TCRdb, only in-frame clones are kept and a portion is missing. Here the sample spans some 67,000 clones, 85% to 90% being singletons. The sequenced sample consisted of peripheral blood. These receptors all stem from a woman aged 60-75 years with acute or convalescent COVID-19.

The rearrangement links TRBV5-8 to TRBJ1-5, with D possibly TRBD1 on 5 matching bases. The V end lost 2 bases, the J end lost 2 bases, and 14 bases lay between the germline ends. CDR1 and CDR2 (germline): SGHTS, YDEGEE. The length of the CDR3 is 16 residues. The CDR3 sequence is CASSLGREVGNQPQHF. CDR3 sequence (DNA): TGTGCCAGCAGCTTAGGCAGGGAGGTTGGCAATCAGCCCCAGCATTTT.

This clone was observed a handful of times. The chain couples TRBV24-1 to TRBJ1-4; D gene uncertain. Per the germline V gene, CDR1 is KGHDR and CDR2 is SFDVKD. The CDR3 spans 13 residues. Trimming left V 4 bases short and J 8 bases short, with 10 bases between. The CDR3: CATSDQYGEKLFF. The DNA of the CDR3 is TGTGCCACCAGTGACCAGTACGGGGAAAAACTGTTTTTT.

The chain's CDR3 is CASSLGSVKETQYF. CDR3 nucleotides: TGCGCCAGCAGCTTGGGGTCGGTTAAAGAGACCCAGTACTTC. V is TRBV5-1 and J is TRBJ2-5; no clear D. CDR3 length: 14 residues. V was shortened by 0 bases and J by 3 bases, with 9 bases between the two germline ends. The germline CDR1 and CDR2 sequences are SGHRS and YFSETQ. The complete variable domain, with remaining parts taken from reference TRBV5-1 and TRBJ2-5, reads KAGVTQTPRYLIKTRGQQVTLSCSPISGHRSVSWYQQTPGQGLQFLFEYFSETQRNKGNFPGRFSGRQFSNSRSEMNVSTLELGDSALYLCASSLGSVKETQYFGPGTRLLVL.

V gene TRBV5-1 combines with J gene TRBJ2-3; 7 bases line up with TRBD1. From germline, CDR1 is SGHRS and CDR2 YFSETQ. Trimming took 0 bases from V and 4 from J; bases not matched to a gene: 8. This CDR3 comprises 16 residues. This CDR3 reads CASSLADRAFADTQYF. In DNA form, the CDR3 reads TGCGCCAGCAGCTTGGCCGACAGGGCATTTGCAGATACGCAGTATTTT.

The V and J genes are TRBV27 and TRBJ1-1, with TRBD1 matching over 12 bases. The junction had 5 bases not matched to a gene; V was cut back by 4 bases and J by 11 bases. CDR1 is MNHEY and CDR2 is SMNVEV in the germline V gene (reference sequence). This CDR3 region has 13 residues. In nucleotides, the CDR3 is TGTGCCAGCAGTTCTGGGACAGGGGGCAGGGCTTTCTTT. Its protein product is CASSSGTGGRAFF.

The rearrangement joins TRBV2 to TRBJ2-1; 8 nucleotides agree with TRBD2. Trimming cost V 8 bases and J 0 bases; bases outside gene matches: 12. Looked up from germline, CDR1 is SNHLY and CDR2 is FYNNEI. The CDR3 loop spans 17 amino acids. DNA for the CDR3: TGTGCCAGCTCCCCTAGCGGGTGGGGTAGCTCCTACAATGAGCAGTTCTTC. This encodes CASSPSGWGSSYNEQFF. Filled out from reference TRBV2 and TRBJ2-1, the complete variable domain reads EPEVTQTPSHQVTQMGQEVILRCVPISNHLYFYWYRQILGQKVEFLVSFYNNEISEKSEIFDDQFSVERPDGSNFTLKIRSTKLEDSAMYFCASSPSGWGSSYNEQFFGPGTRLTVL.

The V call is TRBV2, the J call TRBJ1-5, with a weak D call TRBD1 (6 bases). The CDR3 totals 15 residues. V lost 7 bases and J 7 bases, leaving 20 bases between the germline ends. Germline lookup yields CDR1 SNHLY and CDR2 FYNNEI. Here the CDR3 reads CASNGGGQGQQPQHF. The CDR3 nucleotides read TGTGCCAGCAACGGGGGGGGGCAGGGGCAACAGCCCCAGCATTTT.

This chain connects TRBV2 to TRBJ2-5; D ambiguous. V was shortened by 6 bases and J by 0 bases, with 11 bases between the two germline ends. This CDR3 is 14 amino acids long. Germline V gene data show CDR1 as SNHLY and CDR2 as FYNNEI. The CDR3 DNA is TGTGCCAGCAGGGTATCCGGAGACCAAGAGACCCAGTACTTC. This encodes CASRVSGDQETQYF.

The V call is TRBV5-1, the J call TRBJ1-4; 7 nucleotides match TRBD1. The CDR3 covers 16 residues. The germline V gene has CDR1 SGHRS and CDR2 YFSETQ. V shed 4 bases and J 0 bases; nucleotides not matched to a gene: 6. CDR3 amino acids: CASSPGGTATNEKLFF. The CDR3, as DNA: TGCGCCAGCAGCCCGGGAGGGACAGCAACTAATGAAAAACTGTTTTTT.

The V and J genes are TRBV3-1 (or the pseudogene TRBV3-2) and TRBJ1-2, with D unresolved. The germline V gene has CDR1 LGHDT and CDR2 YNNKEL (reference sequence). The CDR3 extends over 15 amino acids. The V and J ends lost 5 bases and 0 bases respectively, with 13 bases between them. This chain's CDR3 is CASSVGSLSNYGYTF. The CDR3 region has the DNA TGTGCCAGCAGCGTAGGTAGCCTCTCTAACTATGGCTACACCTTC.

The chain joins TRBV28 to TRBJ2-5; 9 bases match TRBD1. CDR1 is MDHEN, CDR2 SYDVKM, per germline. Losses at the gene ends were 4 bases for V and 3 bases for J; bases not matched to a gene: 3. This CDR3 is 14 amino acids long. The CDR3 DNA reads TGTGCCAGCAGTTGGGGGGACAGGGAAGAGACCCAGTACTTC. Translating it yields CASSWGDREETQYF.

The chain couples TRBV5-6 to TRBJ1-1; 7 bases are a match to TRBD1. The CDR3 is 15 amino acids. V was clipped by 2 bases and J by 1 base; unmatched bases: 5. CDR1 is SGHDT, CDR2 YYEEEE, per germline. CDR3: CASSFPGTANTEAFF. The DNA for the CDR3 is TGTGCCAGCAGCTTTCCCGGGACAGCGAACACTGAAGCTTTCTTT.

Only one count was recorded for this clone. The V and J genes are TRBV13 and TRBJ1-1, with D possibly matching TRBD1 (6 bases). Trimming took 5 bases from V and 1 from J, leaving 17 bases between them. The germline CDR1 and CDR2 sequences are PRHDT and FYEKMQ (reference sequence). This CDR3 is built from 16 residues. The CDR3: CASSRTGRGKNTEAFF. The CDR3, as DNA: TGTGCCAGCAGCAGAACAGGGCGGGGGAAGAACACTGAAGCTTTCTTT.

The CDR3 region has the DNA TGTGCCAGCAGTACAGACAGGGACACTGAAGCTTTCTTT. It specifies CASSTDRDTEAFF. The chain links TRBV7-3 to TRBJ1-1; 7 nucleotides align to TRBD1. Per germline, CDR1 SGHTA and CDR2 FQGTGA. CDR3 length: 13 amino acids. The J segment lost 3 bases and the V segment lost 6 bases, leaving 4 bases of the junction unmatched.

This clone has just one count. J is TRBJ2-3 and V is TRBV6-1, with D possibly TRBD2 on 6 matching bases. CDR3 size: 16 residues. Germline V CDR1 and CDR2: MNHNS, SASEGT. Trimming stripped 4 bases from V and 0 bases from J, with 14 bases between. The DNA for the CDR3 is TGTGCCAGCAGTGTCGGGAGCCCGTATAGCACAGATACGCAGTATTTT. This encodes CASSVGSPYSTDTQYF.

This sequence joins TRBV9 and TRBJ1-3; 7 bases map to TRBD1. The J segment lost 9 bases and the V segment lost 0 bases, leaving 6 bases of the junction unmatched. Germline V gene data show CDR1 as SGDLS and CDR2 as YYNGEE. The CDR3 totals 14 residues. The DNA for the CDR3 is TGTGCCAGCAGCGTAGGGTCAGGGGGTAGCACCATATATTTT. Protein: CASSVGSGGSTIYF.

The V and J genes are TRBV5-4 and TRBJ2-5, with 10 bases lining up with TRBD2. This CDR3 has 15 residues. Germline trimming cut 4 bases from V and 5 bases from J; bases unmatched to any gene: 8. Looked up from germline, CDR1 is SGHNT and CDR2 is YYREEE (reference sequence). CDR3: CASSPTSGVGETQYF. Written as DNA, the CDR3 is TGTGCCAGCAGCCCTACTAGCGGGGTTGGGGAGACCCAGTACTTC.